The 28 T cell receptor beta chains reported below all come from one sample, sequenced in a study of spatial heterogeneity in lung cancer. MiXCR, run by TCRdb on the 5' RACE reads, gives a single entry per CDR3 protein. The table records approximately 1,500 distinct CDR3 sequences, approximately 7.9% of them present only once. This sample's time point: sample taken at primary tumor resection. Researchers sequenced whole RNA taken from tumor, nontumor lung or frozen PBMC without sorting. Sample: normal lung tissue next to the tumor, taken at surgery. All receptors come from a female donor with early-stage non-small cell lung cancer.

This clonotype is medium-sized (0.01 to 0.1%) within its sample. This beta chain represents an off-target read in a library built for alpha chains; its size is of limited meaning. V usage is TRBV19 and J usage is TRBJ2-3; either TRBD1 or TRBD2 may fit D (6 bases each). V shed 3 bases and J shed 2 bases, with 15 bases lying between them. The CDR3 is made up of 16 amino acids. Per germline, CDR1 LNHDA and CDR2 SQIVND (reference sequence). CDR3 in DNA: TGTGCCAGTAGTATCTTCGGGGGCTCGACCACAGATACGCAGTATTTT. Amino acids: CASSIFGGSTTDTQYF. The entire variable domain, with the rest obtained from reference TRBV19 and TRBJ2-3, is as follows: DGGITQSPKYLFRKEGQNVTLSCEQNLNHDAMYWYRQDPGQGLRLIYYSQIVNDFQKGDIAEGYSVSREKKESFPLTVTSAQKNPTAFYLCASSIFGGSTTDTQYFGPGTRLTVL.

Sample share makes this clonotype medium-sized. The library was built for alpha chains, so this beta chain is an off-target read and its size means little. The V call is TRBV12-3 or TRBV12-4, the J call TRBJ1-1; D is uncertain. Trimming took 3 bases from V and 1 from J, leaving 6 bases between them. The CDR3 totals 13 residues. The CDR3 DNA sequence: TGTGCCAGCAGTTTCGCCCAGAACACTGAAGCTTTCTTT. It yields the protein CASSFAQNTEAFF.

By its share, this clonotype is medium-sized. This beta chain came through as a stray read in a library set up for alpha chains, and its size says little. This chain joins TRBV10-3 and TRBJ2-1; D unclear. The CDR3 runs 14 residues. V gave up 6 bases and J gave up 0 bases, with 9 bases separating them. Germline V gene lookup returns CDR1 ENHRY and CDR2 SYGVKD. CDR3 sequence: CAIRGWSSYNEQFF. In nucleotides, the CDR3 is TGTGCCATCAGGGGGTGGTCCTCCTACAATGAGCAGTTCTTC.

Judged by abundance, this clonotype is large. Found in a library prepared for alpha chains, this beta chain is an off-target read, and its abundance has little meaning. The chain has TRBV7-8 and TRBJ1-1; D might be TRBD1 (6 bases). The CDR3 contains 16 residues. Germline V CDR1 and CDR2: SGHVS, FQNEAQ. V lost 2 bases, J lost 5 bases, and 18 bases lay in between. As DNA, the CDR3 is TGTGCCAGCAGCTTATCGGCCAGGGGTGCGGGGACTGAAGCTTTCTTT. Protein: CASSLSARGAGTEAFF.

By share of the sample, this clonotype is medium-sized. The library was designed around alpha chains, so this beta chain is a stray read whose abundance carries little weight. J is TRBJ1-1 and V is TRBV6-6, with TRBD1 matching 10 bases. Germline values: CDR1 MNHNY, CDR2 SVGAGI (reference sequence). CDR3 length: 18 residues. The trim removed 4 bases at V and 5 bases at J, leaving 16 bases unmatched. In DNA form, the CDR3 reads TGTGCCAGCAGTTCACCCCGGGACAGGGGACTGATAGGGACTGAAGCTTTCTTT. As protein: CASSSPRDRGLIGTEAFF.

The table lists this clonotype with many counts. Within a library made for alpha chains, this beta chain is off target, and its count is uninformative. The V gene is TRBV12-3 or TRBV12-4, the J gene TRBJ1-5; unclear D gene. The CDR3 extends over 18 amino acids. V was cut by 3 bases and J by 0 bases, with 18 bases left in between. The CDR3 nucleotides read TGTGCCAGCAGTTTGTCCCCACTAGGGCGGCGTAGCAATCAGCCCCAGCATTTT. Its protein product is CASSLSPLGRRSNQPQHF.

This clonotype is large. The library was prepared for alpha chains; this beta chain is a stray read, so its frequency means little. The V call is TRBV27, the J call TRBJ1-5; 7 positions match TRBD1. With V trimmed by 2 bases and J by 5 bases, 3 bases remained unmatched. From germline, CDR1 is MNHEY and CDR2 SMNVEV (reference sequence). This CDR3 comprises 14 residues. The CDR3 loop reads CASSLIQGDQPQHF. The CDR3 DNA reads TGTGCCAGCAGTTTAATCCAGGGGGATCAGCCCCAGCATTTT.

This clonotype was found a few times. A library prepared for alpha chains yielded this beta chain as an off-target read; its size is of little meaning. The chain combines TRBV30 with TRBJ1-2; D call uncertain. V shed 2 bases and J shed 3 bases, with 13 bases lying between them. The CDR3 is 14 amino acids. Germline assignment: CDR1 GTSNPN and CDR2 SVGIG (reference sequence). The CDR3 DNA is TGTGCCTGGAGTACGAGCTTTGGGGACTATGGCTACACCTTC. Protein product: CAWSTSFGDYGYTF.

In its sample, this clonotype ranks as large. Since the library was made to target alpha chains, this beta chain is a stray read and its abundance is not meaningful. The genes are TRBV6-5 and TRBJ2-7; 9 positions agree with TRBD1. Germline V gene lookup returns CDR1 MNHEY and CDR2 SVGAGI. The CDR3 has 15 residues. J gave up 4 bases and V 2 bases, and 6 bases lay outside the gene matches. CDR3 nucleotide sequence: TGTGCCAGCAGTTACATACAGGGGGCATGGTACGAGCAGTACTTC. Residues: CASSYIQGAWYEQYF.

This clonotype is judged large. This beta chain is a stray read from a library made for alpha chains; its abundance is not meaningful. This chain joins TRBV6-5 and TRBJ2-7; 9 nucleotides line up with TRBD1. The CDR3 sequence is 15 residues long. Germline V lookup: CDR1 MNHEY, CDR2 SVGAGI. V was pared by 0 bases and J by 2 bases, with 2 bases of the junction left unmatched. As DNA, the CDR3 is TGTGCCAGCAGTTACTCAACAGGGGGCGCCTACGAGCAGTACTTC. This translates into CASSYSTGGAYEQYF.

The table lists this clonotype with many counts. A library prepared for alpha chains yielded this beta chain as an off-target read; its size is of little meaning. This chain connects TRBV19 to TRBJ2-1; 9 positions agree with TRBD2. V lost 3 bases, J lost 6 bases, and 6 bases stayed unmatched. Germline CDR1 reads LNHDA; CDR2 reads SQIVND (reference sequence). This CDR3 is built from 15 residues. The CDR3 loop is CASSIVAGASNEQFF. The CDR3 nucleotides are TGTGCCAGTAGTATCGTAGCGGGGGCAAGCAATGAGCAGTTCTTC.

This clonotype ranks as large (0.1 to 1%). Because the library targeted alpha chains, this beta chain is an off-target read whose size means little. The chain recombines TRBV5-6 with TRBJ2-1; possibly TRBD1 for D (5 bases). The CDR3 spans 14 residues. The germline gives CDR1 SGHDT, CDR2 YYEEEE. The V and J ends lost 3 bases and 7 bases respectively, with 14 bases between them. The CDR3 reads CASSWYGRENEQFF. CDR3 DNA sequence: TGTGCCAGCAGCTGGTACGGCAGGGAAAATGAGCAGTTCTTC.

A note on this clonotype: The library was built for alpha chains, so this beta chain is an off-target read and its size means little. The chain uses TRBV20-1 and TRBJ2-1; D unresolved. Trimming left V 3 bases short and J 7 bases short, with 10 bases between. This CDR3 comprises 12 residues. CDR1 and CDR2 (germline): DFQATT, SNEGSKA (reference sequence). The CDR3 nucleotides read TGCAGTGCTAGTCCCTTAGGGAATGAGCAGTTCTTC. It codes for CSASPLGNEQFF.

This clonotype rates as large (0.1 to 1%). Because this beta chain is a stray read in a library intended to capture alpha chains, its abundance should not be given much weight. V usage is TRBV5-1 and J usage is TRBJ1-2; D gene uncertain. The CDR3 extends over 13 amino acids. Trimming cost V 1 base and J 5 bases, with 9 bases left between them. Germline V gives CDR1 SGHRS, CDR2 YFSETQ. For the CDR3, the DNA is TGCGCCAGCAGCTTGCAGATCGGGTATGGCTACACCTTC. Translating it yields CASSLQIGYGYTF.

This clonotype was counted at least ten times. This beta chain is an off-target read within a library intended for alpha chains, so its frequency means little. The chain links TRBV6-6 to TRBJ2-2; 8 bases line up with TRBD1. Germline V lookup: CDR1 MNHNY, CDR2 SVGAGI (reference sequence). The length of the CDR3 is 16 residues. V shed 5 bases and J 6 bases; nucleotides not matched to a gene: 11. CDR3 nucleotide sequence: TGTGCCAGCAGTAACACGGGACAGGTCATAGCCGGGGAGCTGTTTTTT. It is translated as CASSNTGQVIAGELFF.

The sample holds many counts of this clonotype. Little can be read into the size of this beta chain, an off-target read in a library designed for alpha chains. The chain recombines TRBV20-1 with TRBJ1-1; possibly TRBD1 for D (5 bases). V shed 6 bases and J shed 4 bases, with 12 bases lying between them. CDR1 DFQATT and CDR2 SNEGSKA come from the germline V gene (reference sequence). CDR3 length equals 12 residues. CDR3 nucleotide sequence: TGCAGTGCGGCGCGGGGGGGCACTGAAGCTTTCTTT. Its protein is CSAARGGTEAFF.

Judged by abundance, this clonotype is large (0.1 to 1%). The size of this beta chain means little, since it is a stray read in a library made for alpha chains. The chain uses TRBV7-3 and TRBJ2-7; perhaps TRBD1 as D (6 bases). The germline V gene has CDR1 SGHTA and CDR2 FQGTGA. Deletions cut 5 bases from V and 0 bases from J, with 17 bases between. The CDR3 has 16 amino acids. The CDR3 loop is CASSPGFGTSSYEQYF. The CDR3 DNA reads as TGTGCCAGCAGCCCTGGGTTCGGGACAAGCTCCTACGAGCAGTACTTC.

By its share, this clonotype is medium-sized. This beta chain lies outside the target of a library built for alpha chains; its clone size means little. The J gene is TRBJ1-1, the V gene TRBV6-6, with D maybe TRBD1 (5 bases). The germline gives CDR1 MNHNY, CDR2 SVGAGI (reference sequence). With 7 bases removed from V and 1 base from J, the gap between germline ends came to 10 bases. The CDR3 length is 13 residues. CDR3 loop: CASMGVRNTEAFF. Here the CDR3 DNA reads TGTGCCAGCATGGGGGTAAGGAACACTGAAGCTTTCTTT.

In regard to this clonotype: A library prepared for alpha chains yielded this beta chain as an off-target read; its size is of little meaning. The rearrangement uses TRBV4-1 and TRBJ2-7; D is uncertain. V lost 1 base to trimming and J lost 2 bases, with 12 bases between them. The CDR3 runs 15 residues. Germline lookup yields CDR1 MGHRA and CDR2 YSYEKL. DNA of the CDR3: TGCGCCAGCAGCCAAGGGACCCTAACCCCCTACGAGCAGTACTTC. This encodes CASSQGTLTPYEQYF.

A word on this clonotype: This beta chain came through as a stray read in a library set up for alpha chains, and its size says little. The V call is TRBV12-3 or TRBV12-4, the J call TRBJ1-6; D gene uncertain. V was trimmed by 4 bases and J by 0 bases, leaving 4 bases between them. The CDR3 sequence is 14 residues long. In DNA, the CDR3 is TGTGCCAGCAGTTACGGCTCCTATAATTCACCCCTCCACTTT. As protein: CASSYGSYNSPLHF.

This clonotype is judged large. This beta chain slipped into a library made for alpha chains as a stray read, so its size is not meaningful. V is TRBV20-1 and J is TRBJ2-7, with a tentative D call TRBD1 (5 bases). Germline V gene data show CDR1 as DFQATT and CDR2 as SNEGSKA (reference sequence). Between the trimmed V and J ends, which lost 5 bases and 5 bases, there was a span of 13 bases. This CDR3 has 12 amino acids. The DNA for the CDR3 is TGCAGTGCTCTCCTGCCAGGGAACGAGCAGTACTTC. Protein sequence: CSALLPGNEQYF.

Notes on this clonotype: A library prepared for alpha chains yielded this beta chain as an off-target read; its size is of little meaning. CDR3 sequence (DNA): TGTGCCAGCAGTTCGTCAACCGGGGAGCTGTTTTTT. This encodes CASSSSTGELFF. The chain is built from TRBV12-3 or TRBV12-4 and TRBJ2-2; D gene uncertain. The ends were cut back, 4 bases at V and 5 bases at J, with 5 bases in the middle. The CDR3 runs 12 residues.

In regard to this clonotype: A library prepared for alpha chains yielded this beta chain as an off-target read; its size is of little meaning. The chain has TRBV6-1 and TRBJ1-6; 9 bases line up with TRBD1. There are 16 residues in the CDR3. The V gene's germline CDR1 is MNHNS and CDR2 SASEGT. V lost 6 bases, J lost 6 bases, and 9 bases stayed unmatched. CDR3 residues: CASREPGQGGNSPLHF. CDR3 in DNA: TGTGCCAGCAGGGAACCGGGACAGGGAGGTAATTCACCCCTCCACTTT.

This clonotype is deemed medium-sized. This beta chain is a stray read from a library made for alpha chains; its abundance is not meaningful. This chain connects TRBV20-1 to TRBJ2-1; 9 nucleotides match TRBD2. Germline V gene sequence: CDR1 DFQATT, CDR2 SNEGSKA (reference sequence). J gave up 5 bases and V 0 bases, and 8 bases lay outside the gene matches. The CDR3 is 16 residues long. The CDR3 is CSARDGRLAVHNEQFF. For the CDR3, the DNA is TGCAGTGCTAGAGATGGGAGACTAGCGGTTCACAATGAGCAGTTCTTC.

This clonotype was seen ten or more times. A library prepared for alpha chains yielded this beta chain as an off-target read; its size is of little meaning. The V gene is TRBV27, the J gene TRBJ1-2, with D tentatively TRBD1 (6 bases). The CDR3 consists of 14 residues. V dropped 3 bases and J dropped 8 bases, with 16 bases sitting between them. The germline gives CDR1 MNHEY, CDR2 SMNVEV (reference sequence). The CDR3 bases are TGTGCCAGCAGTTTCAATCTGGGGGCTGGGGGCTACACCTTC. It is translated as CASSFNLGAGGYTF.

This clonotype was seen at least ten times. This beta chain appears as a stray read in a library generated for alpha chains; its size is not informative. The V gene is TRBV28, the J gene TRBJ2-5; D not resolved. The V gene lost 6 bases and the J gene lost 3 bases, with 17 bases spanning the gap. The CDR3 runs 15 residues. The V gene's germline CDR1 is MDHEN and CDR2 SYDVKM. CDR3 amino acids: CASSPERVAKETQYF. The CDR3 DNA is TGTGCCAGCAGCCCGGAAAGGGTGGCTAAAGAGACCCAGTACTTC.

This clonotype is categorized as medium-sized. Because this beta chain is a stray read in a library intended to capture alpha chains, its abundance should not be given much weight. This chain connects TRBV12-3 or TRBV12-4 to TRBJ2-7; tentative D call: TRBD1 (6 bases). The CDR3 loop spans 12 amino acids. V lost 5 bases and J 4 bases, leaving 9 bases between the germline ends. The CDR3: CASSTQGYEQYF. CDR3 in DNA: TGTGCCAGCAGTACCCAGGGGTACGAGCAGTACTTC.

This clonotype rates as medium-sized. This beta chain lies outside the target of a library built for alpha chains; its clone size means little. The chain's CDR3 is CAISEDLSSSETQYF. The CDR3 DNA reads as TGTGCCATCAGTGAGGACCTTTCTAGCAGTGAGACCCAGTACTTC. The chain couples TRBV10-3 to TRBJ2-5; tentative D call: TRBD2 (5 bases). V was trimmed by 2 bases and J by 5 bases, leaving 15 bases between them. This CDR3 comprises 15 residues. The germline gives CDR1 ENHRY, CDR2 SYGVKD.